Listed below are T cell receptor beta chains from one sample, sequenced in a study of T cells in Graves' hyperthyroidism and ophthalmopathy. TCRdb reprocessed the multiplex PCR reads with MiXCR, giving one entry per CDR3 protein. The table lists 150,000 or so distinct CDR3 sequences, over 20% of them singletons. The sequencing sample was made of blood. Receptors originate from a woman in her forties or fifties with Graves' hyperthyroidism that later progressed to Graves' ophthalmopathy. Both conserved end residues are part of each CDR3. D genes are given only for firm matches. The listing skips clone size in some rows; elsewhere it reads once, few, many or a size class.

TRBJ1-6	.	16	TRBV7-2	TRBD1	CASSARAGTGNSPLHF	TGTGCCAGCAGCGCCCGCGCCGGGACAGGAAATTCACCCCTCCACTTT
TRBJ1-2	few	14	TRBV19	TRBD1	CASSRDRGHYGYTF	TGTGCCAGTAGCCGTGACAGGGGCCACTATGGCTACACCTTC
TRBJ2-5	.	16	TRBV2	.	CASSEGVDGTEGTQYF	TGTGCCAGCAGTGAAGGGGTTGACGGGACGGAGGGGACCCAGTACTTC
TRBJ2-4	.	15	TRBV27	TRBD1	CASSFIDRGKNIQYF	TGTGCCAGCAGTTTTATCGACAGGGGAAAAAACATTCAGTACTTC
TRBJ2-7	.	15	TRBV7-2	TRBD1	CASSLAGQGGYEQYF	TGTGCCAGCAGCTTAGCGGGACAGGGAGGCTACGAGCAGTACTTC
TRBJ2-5	many	15	TRBV4-1	.	CASSQGLLGGETQYF	TGCGCCAGCAGCCAAGGGCTGCTGGGTGGCGAGACCCAGTACTTC
TRBJ1-4	many	15	TRBV12-3/TRBV12-4	TRBD1	CASSWRDRGVEKLFF	TGTGCCAGCAGTTGGCGGGACAGGGGCGTAGAAAAACTGTTTTTT
TRBJ2-6	few	15	TRBV6-1	TRBD1	CASSDRQGEANVLTF	TGTGCCAGCAGTGACCGACAGGGGGAGGCCAACGTCCTGACTTTC
TRBJ2-7	.	13	TRBV20-1	.	CSAPRDTNYEQYF	TGCAGTGCCCCCCGGGACACCAACTACGAGCAGTACTTC
TRBJ2-4	many	15	TRBV19	TRBD1	CASSISPQGENIQYF	TGTGCCAGTAGTATATCCCCACAGGGGGAAAACATTCAGTACTTC
TRBJ2-1	.	12	TRBV30	.	CAWTGRVAEQFF	TGTGCCTGGACGGGACGGGTCGCTGAGCAGTTCTTC
TRBJ2-3	many	15	TRBV18	.	CASSPSYQPDNTQYF	TGTGCCAGCTCACCCTCTTACCAGCCAGATAATACGCAGTATTTT
TRBJ2-7	few	17	TRBV19	TRBD2	CASSIEGASGIRNEQYF	TGTGCCAGTAGTATAGAAGGGGCTAGCGGGATAAGGAACGAGCAGTACTTC
TRBJ1-1	many	15	TRBV5-1	.	CASRWGGQKNTEAFF	TGCGCCAGCAGGTGGGGAGGACAGAAGAACACTGAAGCTTTCTTT
TRBJ1-2	.	13	TRBV9	.	CASTPGNNYGYTF	TGTGCCAGCACCCCAGGTAACAACTATGGCTACACCTTC
TRBJ2-2	.	16	TRBV7-2	.	CASSLFRGRDTGELFF	TGTGCCAGCAGCTTATTCCGGGGGAGAGACACCGGGGAGCTGTTTTTT
TRBJ1-1	few	11	TRBV6-1	.	CASKEGAEAFF	TGTGCCAGCAAGGAAGGCGCTGAAGCTTTCTTT
TRBJ2-7	.	17	TRBV28	TRBD2	CASAIGLAGGSLYEQYF	TGTGCCAGCGCCATCGGACTAGCGGGAGGCTCACTCTACGAGCAGTACTTC
TRBJ2-2	few	16	TRBV5-1	.	CASSWGGSGNTGELFF	TGCGCCAGCAGCTGGGGTGGTAGCGGGAACACCGGGGAGCTGTTTTTT
TRBJ2-2	.	16	TRBV7-3	.	CASSLSVGSPTGELFF	TGTGCCAGCAGCTTAAGTGTGGGCAGCCCCACCGGGGAGCTGTTTTTT
TRBJ1-5	few	17	TRBV3-1	.	CASIPQPLNFSNQPQHF	TGTGCCAGCATCCCACAGCCGCTTAACTTTAGCAATCAGCCCCAGCATTTT
TRBJ2-1	.	16	TRBV7-3	TRBD2	CASSTYSGSSYNEQFF	TGTGCCAGCAGCACCTATAGCGGGAGCTCCTACAATGAGCAGTTCTTC
TRBJ1-1	few	15	TRBV14	.	CASSHWGVMNTEAFF	TGTGCCAGCAGCCATTGGGGGGTCATGAACACTGAAGCTTTCTTT
TRBJ2-1	few	16	TRBV24-1	TRBD1	CATSDPGTGVGNEQFF	TGTGCCACCAGTGATCCGGGGACAGGGGTGGGCAATGAGCAGTTCTTC
TRBJ2-7	.	16	TRBV7-3	TRBD2	CASSSTLLRDYYEQYF	TGTGCCAGCAGTTCGACACTCCTCCGGGACTACTACGAGCAGTACTTC
TRBJ1-3	.	16	TRBV28	TRBD1	CASSLGTGFSGNTIYF	TGTGCCAGCAGCCTAGGGACAGGATTCTCTGGAAACACCATATATTTT
TRBJ1-1	many	17	TRBV25-1	.	CASSETKGVARGTEAFF	TGTGCCAGCAGTGAAACAAAGGGGGTGGCTCGGGGCACTGAAGCTTTCTTT
TRBJ1-2	many	14	TRBV2	TRBD1	CASKWQGARYGYTF	TGTGCCAGCAAGTGGCAGGGGGCGAGGTATGGCTACACCTTC
TRBJ1-1	once	15	TRBV2	.	CASSSKSRGNTEAFF	TGTGCCAGCAGTTCGAAAAGTCGAGGGAACACTGAAGCTTTCTTT
TRBJ2-1	many	11	TRBV30	.	CAWSVRHEQFF	TGTGCCTGGAGTGTTAGGCATGAGCAGTTCTTC
TRBJ1-5	few	13	TRBV20-1	.	CSASIGGRRPQHF	TGCAGTGCTAGTATAGGGGGGCGTCGGCCCCAGCATTTT
TRBJ1-3	.	16	TRBV6-5	.	CASSYSRDSSGNTIYF	TGTGCCAGCAGTTACTCGAGAGACAGCTCTGGAAACACCATATATTTT
TRBJ1-2	.	14	TRBV19	TRBD1	CASTSGTAYYGYTF	TGTGCCAGTACCTCCGGGACAGCTTACTATGGCTACACCTTC
TRBJ2-1	many	14	TRBV3-1	.	CASSQSGVGNEQFF	TGTGCCAGCAGCCAATCAGGGGTGGGGAATGAGCAGTTCTTC
TRBJ2-1	.	16	TRBV28	.	CASSLTGSGSYNEQFF	TGTGCCAGCAGCTTAACCGGCAGCGGATCGTACAATGAGCAGTTCTTC
TRBJ1-6	once	19	TRBV6-1	.	CASSSHPSKGSFYNSPLHF	TGTGCCAGCAGTAGCCACCCGTCGAAAGGGAGTTTCTATAATTCACCCCTCCACTTT
TRBJ1-2	.	15	TRBV28	TRBD1	CASSPPGQGAYGYTF	TGTGCCAGCTCACCACCGGGACAGGGGGCCTATGGCTACACCTTC
TRBJ2-1	many	14	TRBV5-1	.	CATASGTNYNEQFF	TGCGCCACAGCGTCCGGGACCAACTACAATGAGCAGTTCTTC
TRBJ1-1	many	13	TRBV3-1	.	CASSQAVNTEAFF	TGTGCCAGCAGCCAGGCGGTGAACACTGAAGCTTTCTTT
TRBJ2-7	many	11	TRBV6-1	.	CASSQDRQQYF	TGTGCCAGCAGCCAAGACAGGCAGCAGTACTTC
TRBJ2-7	many	14	TRBV2	.	CASRDTDSSYEQYF	TGTGCCAGCAGGGATACGGACTCCTCCTACGAGCAGTACTTC
TRBJ1-5	many	16	TRBV18	.	CASSPGRVSATQPQHF	TGTGCCAGCTCACCTGGTCGGGTGTCAGCAACTCAGCCCCAGCATTTT
TRBJ2-3	many	18	TRBV11-2	TRBD2	CASSSPTSGKVVTDTQYF	TGTGCCAGCAGCTCGCCGACTAGCGGGAAAGTCGTCACAGATACGCAGTATTTT
TRBJ2-5	many	15	TRBV18	TRBD1	CASSRDRGLMETQYF	TGTGCCAGCTCACGGGACAGGGGATTGATGGAGACCCAGTACTTC
TRBJ2-1	.	13	TRBV5-1	TRBD2	CASSSGTSFEQFF	TGCGCCAGCAGCAGCGGGACCTCCTTTGAGCAGTTCTTC
TRBJ1-3	many	15	TRBV18	.	CASSPAGRTGNTIYF	TGTGCCAGCTCACCAGCAGGGAGAACTGGAAACACCATATATTTT
TRBJ2-7	many	15	TRBV5-1	TRBD1	CASSASGTGPHEQYF	TGCGCCAGCAGCGCTTCCGGGACAGGGCCCCACGAGCAGTACTTC
TRBJ2-5	many	13	TRBV9	TRBD2	CASSWGEGETQYF	TGTGCCAGCAGCTGGGGGGAGGGAGAGACCCAGTACTTC
TRBJ1-1	.	15	TRBV28	.	CASSLGGGGYTEAFF	TGTGCCAGCAGTTTAGGGGGGGGCGGATACACTGAAGCTTTCTTT
TRBJ1-1	.	15	TRBV6-1	TRBD1	CASSERAGGYTEAFF	TGTGCCAGCAGTGAACGGGCAGGGGGTTACACTGAAGCTTTCTTT
TRBJ1-6	.	12	TRBV2	.	CASSDKGSPLHF	TGTGCCAGCAGTGATAAGGGTTCACCCCTCCACTTT